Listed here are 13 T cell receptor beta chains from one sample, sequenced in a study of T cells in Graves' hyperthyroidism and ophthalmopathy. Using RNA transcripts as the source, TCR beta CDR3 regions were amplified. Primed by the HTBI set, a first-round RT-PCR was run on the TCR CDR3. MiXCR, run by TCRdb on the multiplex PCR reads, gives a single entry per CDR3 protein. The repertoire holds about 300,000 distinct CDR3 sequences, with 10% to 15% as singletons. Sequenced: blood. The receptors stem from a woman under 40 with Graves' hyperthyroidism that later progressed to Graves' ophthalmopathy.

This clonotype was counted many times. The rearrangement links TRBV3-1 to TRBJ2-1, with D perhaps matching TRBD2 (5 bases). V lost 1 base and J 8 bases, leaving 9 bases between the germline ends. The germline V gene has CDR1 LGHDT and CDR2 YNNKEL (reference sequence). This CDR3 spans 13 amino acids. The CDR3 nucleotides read TGTGCCAGCAGCCAAGGAGAGGGCTATGAGCAGTTCTTC. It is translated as CASSQGEGYEQFF.

In nucleotides, the CDR3 is TGCAGCGTCGAGGAATCCGGGACTAGCGGGTTTGGTGAGCAGTTCTTC. Its protein product is CSVEESGTSGFGEQFF. The rearrangement links TRBV29-1 to TRBJ2-1; TRBD2 aligns across 12 bases. V gave up 6 bases and J gave up 9 bases; unmatched junction bases: 15. The germline V gene encodes CDR1 SQVTM and CDR2 ANQGSEA. The CDR3 is made up of 16 amino acids.

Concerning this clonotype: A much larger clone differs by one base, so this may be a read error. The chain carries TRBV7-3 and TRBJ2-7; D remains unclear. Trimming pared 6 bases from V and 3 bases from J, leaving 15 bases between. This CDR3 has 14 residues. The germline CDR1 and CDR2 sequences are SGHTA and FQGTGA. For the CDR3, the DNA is TGTGCCAGCAGTCTCGGACCCTTCCTCTACGAGCAGTACTTC. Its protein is CASSLGPFLYEQYF. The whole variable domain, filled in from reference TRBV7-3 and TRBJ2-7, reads GAGVSQTPSNKVTEKGKYVELRCDPISGHTALYWYRQSLGQGPEFLIYFQGTGAADDSGLPNDRFFAVRPEGSVSTLKIQRTERGDSAVYLCASSLGPFLYEQYFGPGTRLTVT.

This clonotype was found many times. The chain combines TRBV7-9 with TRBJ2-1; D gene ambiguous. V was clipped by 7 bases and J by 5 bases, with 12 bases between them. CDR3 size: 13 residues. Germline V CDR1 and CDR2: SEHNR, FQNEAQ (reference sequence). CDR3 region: CASTVRSDNEQFF. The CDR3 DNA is TGTGCCAGCACCGTGAGGAGCGACAATGAGCAGTTCTTC.

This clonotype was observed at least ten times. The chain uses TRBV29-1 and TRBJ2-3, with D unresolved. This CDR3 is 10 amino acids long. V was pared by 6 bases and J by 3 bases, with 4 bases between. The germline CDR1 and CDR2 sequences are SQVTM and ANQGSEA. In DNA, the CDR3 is TGCAGCGTAGAGACAGATACGCAGTATTTT. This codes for CSVETDTQYF.

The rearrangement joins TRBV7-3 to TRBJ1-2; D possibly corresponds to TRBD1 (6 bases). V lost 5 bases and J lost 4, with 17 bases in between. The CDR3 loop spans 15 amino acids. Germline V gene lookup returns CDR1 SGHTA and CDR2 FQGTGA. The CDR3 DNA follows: TGTGCCAGCAGCCCCGGGGGGGGGGGCGGCTATGGCTACACCTTC. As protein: CASSPGGGGGYGYTF.

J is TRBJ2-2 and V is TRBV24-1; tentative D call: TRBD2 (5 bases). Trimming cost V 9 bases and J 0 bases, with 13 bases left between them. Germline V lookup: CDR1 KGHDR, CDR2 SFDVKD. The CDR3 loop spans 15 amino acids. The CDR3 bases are TGTGCCACCGGTGGAGGACCCCCGAACACCGGGGAGCTGTTTTTT. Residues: CATGGGPPNTGELFF.

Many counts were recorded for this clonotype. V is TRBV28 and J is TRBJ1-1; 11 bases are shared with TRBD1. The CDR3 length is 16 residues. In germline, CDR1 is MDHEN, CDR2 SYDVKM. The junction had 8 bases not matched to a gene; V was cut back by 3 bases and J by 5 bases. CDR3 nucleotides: TGTGCCAGCAGTTTCATCGGACAGGGGGCAGGGACTGAAGCTTTCTTT. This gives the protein CASSFIGQGAGTEAFF.

CDR3 residues: CAWNPGGGGYTF. CDR3 nucleotides: TGTGCCTGGAACCCCGGGGGTGGTGGCTACACCTTC. The chain combines TRBV30 with TRBJ1-2; maybe TRBD1 (5 bases). Germline assignment: CDR1 GTSNPN and CDR2 SVGIG (reference sequence). The V gene lost 4 bases and the J gene lost 7 bases, with 13 bases spanning the gap. The CDR3 has 12 amino acids.

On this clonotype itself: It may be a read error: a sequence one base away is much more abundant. Here the CDR3 reads CASSPSRGDGELFF. The CDR3 DNA is TGTGCCAGCAGTCCTTCCCGGGGAGACGGGGAGCTGTTTTTT. The rearrangement links TRBV6-2 or TRBV6-3 to TRBJ2-2; D might be TRBD2 (5 bases). This CDR3 region has 14 residues. V was pared by 5 bases and J by 7 bases, with 14 bases between. CDR1 is MNHEY and CDR2 is SVGEGT in the germline V gene.

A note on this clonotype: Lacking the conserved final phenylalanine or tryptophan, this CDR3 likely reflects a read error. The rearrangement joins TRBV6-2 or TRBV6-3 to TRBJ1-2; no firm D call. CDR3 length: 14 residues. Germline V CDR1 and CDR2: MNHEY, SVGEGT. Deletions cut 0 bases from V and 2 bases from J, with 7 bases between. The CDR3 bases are TGTGCCAGCAGTTACTCGAACTGGAACTATGGCTACACCCTC. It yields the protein CASSYSNWNYGYTL.

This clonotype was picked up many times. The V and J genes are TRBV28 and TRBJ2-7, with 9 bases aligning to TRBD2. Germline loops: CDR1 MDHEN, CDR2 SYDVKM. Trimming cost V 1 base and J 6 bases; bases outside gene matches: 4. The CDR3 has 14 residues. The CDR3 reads CASSLSREGGEQYF. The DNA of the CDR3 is TGTGCCAGCAGTTTATCGCGGGAGGGGGGCGAGCAGTACTTC. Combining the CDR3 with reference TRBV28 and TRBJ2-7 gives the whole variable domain DVKVTQSSRYLVKRTGEKVFLECVQDMDHENMFWYRQDPGLGLRLIYFSYDVKMKEKGDIPEGYSVSREKKERFSLILESASTNQTSMYLCASSLSREGGEQYFGPGTRLTVT.

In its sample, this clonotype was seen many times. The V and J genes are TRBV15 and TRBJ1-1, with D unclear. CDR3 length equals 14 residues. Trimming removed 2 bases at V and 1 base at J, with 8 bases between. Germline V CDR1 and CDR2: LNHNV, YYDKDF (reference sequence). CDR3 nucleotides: TGTGCCACCAGCAGAATCGGGTCGAACACTGAAGCTTTCTTT. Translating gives CATSRIGSNTEAFF.